The T cell receptor (beta chain) under discussion was sequenced for a study of T cell responses to AZD1222 COVID-19 vaccine. Profiling relied on immunoSEQ multiplex PCR, and the TCRdb table lists in-frame clones only, not all of them. The table shows about 120,000 clones, with over 75% occurring only once. The study's findings and limits: Nearly half of the spike-specific TCRs reportedly recognize variant regions that carry no mutations. Repertoire sampling was restricted to post-peak T cell response timepoints. Clonal diversity was possibly underestimated; the donors were predominantly white British and more often female.

Remarks on this clone: No antigen is known for it. A read error may produce the germline difference seen at one junction end.

This CDR3 is 12 amino acids long. This TCR was sampled from an adult in good health. The sequencing used peripheral blood, collected on day 0 of AZD1222 vaccination. V gene TRBV12-3 or TRBV12-4 combines with J gene TRBJ2-3, with D possibly matching TRBD1 (5 bases). In DNA form, the CDR3 reads TGTGCCAGCAGTTTAGCCACAGGTACGCAGTATTTT. This sequence encodes CASSLATGTQYF.